This T cell receptor beta chain was recorded in a study of blood T cell repertoires in COVID-19. Study details: PBMCs, B-cell-depleted T cells, or T cells were the source of the cDNA or gDNA that made up the material.

Repertoires were generated with immunoSEQ multiplex PCR, while TCRdb's copy carries only in-frame clones and drops some. The sample carries 200,000 to 300,000 clones, about 83% recorded once. Germline V gives CDR1 MNHEY, CDR2 SVGAGI. The V gene end was trimmed by 2 bases and the J gene end by 5 bases; junction bases not matched to a gene: 6. CDR3 size: 15 residues. The source is a man in his fifties with acute or convalescent COVID-19. The V gene is TRBV6-5, the J gene TRBJ1-5; 7 bases map to TRBD1. The sequencing sample was made of peripheral blood. The CDR3 sequence is CASSYSTGVHQPQHF. CDR3 bases: TGTGCCAGCAGTTACAGCACAGGGGTCCATCAGCCCCAGCATTTT.